This is a list of T cell receptor beta chains from one sample in a study of memory B cells and T cells in multiple sclerosis. Repertoires were generated with immunoSEQ multiplex PCR, while TCRdb's copy carries only in-frame clones and drops some. The sample shows more than 6,500 clones, about 60% of them seen only once. Material for sequencing was memory (CD45RO+) CD8+ T cells from blood. These receptors were taken from a human donor with multiple sclerosis. The CDR3 runs from the conserved cysteine through the conserved F or W. The order of the fields is D gene, clone size, J gene, V gene, CDR3 protein, CDR3 DNA. The D gene is left open where the match is weak. Part of the rows lack a size; the others show once, few, many or a class for expanded clones.

>TRBD1|NA|TRBJ1-5|TRBV4-2
CASSHFLGQGPNQPQHF
TGTGCCAGCAGCCATTTCCTGGGACAGGGTCCAAATCAGCCCCAGCATTTT
>TRBD1|NA|TRBJ2-7|TRBV28
CASRLRDRDSYEQYF
TGTGCCAGCAGGTTAAGGGACAGGGACTCCTACGAGCAGTACTTC
>NA|NA|TRBJ2-1|TRBV6-5
CASSYEGEGYEQFF
TGTGCCAGCAGTTACGAGGGGGAGGGCTATGAGCAGTTCTTC
>TRBD2|NA|TRBJ2-7|TRBV9
CASSSSGSPRYEQYF
TGTGCCAGCAGCAGTAGCGGGAGTCCCCGCTACGAGCAGTACTTC
>NA|NA|TRBJ1-2|TRBV6-1
CASSPPQTGLGYTF
TGTGCCAGCAGTCCCCCCCAAACAGGGTTGGGCTACACCTTC
>NA|NA|TRBJ2-2|TRBV6-4
CASSDSGGENTGELFF
TGTGCCAGCAGTGACTCGGGGGGAGAAAACACCGGGGAGCTGTTTTTT
>TRBD2|NA|TRBJ2-2|TRBV2
CASRPGLAGRSGELFF
TGTGCCAGCAGACCCGGACTAGCGGGAAGGTCCGGGGAGCTGTTTTTT
>TRBD2|once|TRBJ2-2|TRBV2
CASSESSGGHGELFF
TGTGCCAGCAGTGAGAGTAGCGGGGGCCACGGGGAGCTGTTTTTT
>TRBD1|NA|TRBJ1-4|TRBV14
CASSQKIGDRGRANEKLFF
TGTGCCAGCAGCCAAAAGATAGGGGACAGGGGTCGCGCTAATGAAAAACTGTTTTTT
>TRBD1|NA|TRBJ2-7|TRBV28
CASRGQGGVDSYEQYF
TGTGCCAGCAGAGGACAGGGGGGCGTCGACTCCTACGAGCAGTACTTC
>TRBD1|NA|TRBJ2-7|TRBV10-3
CAIRQDRGPEQYF
TGTGCCATACGACAGGACAGGGGGCCCGAGCAGTACTTC
>NA|NA|TRBJ1-6|TRBV5-5
CASSRKPGNNSPLHF
TGTGCCAGCAGTCGCAAACCGGGAAACAATTCACCCCTCCACTTT
>TRBD1|NA|TRBJ2-1|TRBV5-1
CASSHRDRGFNEQFF
TGCGCCAGCAGCCACCGGGACAGGGGTTTCAATGAGCAGTTCTTC
>NA|NA|TRBJ2-7|TRBV12-5
CASGLEGSEQYF
TGTGCTAGTGGTTTGGAAGGGAGTGAGCAGTACTTC